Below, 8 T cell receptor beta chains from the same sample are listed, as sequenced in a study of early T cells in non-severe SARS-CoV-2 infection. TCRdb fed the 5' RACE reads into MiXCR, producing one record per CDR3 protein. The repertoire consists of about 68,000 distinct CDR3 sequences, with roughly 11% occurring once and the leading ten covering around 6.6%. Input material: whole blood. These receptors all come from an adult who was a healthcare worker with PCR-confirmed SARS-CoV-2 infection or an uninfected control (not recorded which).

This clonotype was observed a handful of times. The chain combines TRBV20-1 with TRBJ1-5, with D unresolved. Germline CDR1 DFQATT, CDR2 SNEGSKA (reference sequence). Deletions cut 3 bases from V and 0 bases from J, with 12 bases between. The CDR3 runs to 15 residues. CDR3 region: CSARARQFSNQPQHF. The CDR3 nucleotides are TGCAGTGCTAGGGCCCGGCAGTTTAGCAATCAGCCCCAGCATTTT.

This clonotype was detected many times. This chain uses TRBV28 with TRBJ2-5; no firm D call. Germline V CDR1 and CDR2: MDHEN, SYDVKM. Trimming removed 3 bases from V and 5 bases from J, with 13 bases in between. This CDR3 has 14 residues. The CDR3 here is CASSFNSGSETQYF. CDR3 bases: TGTGCCAGCAGTTTCAACAGTGGTAGCGAGACCCAGTACTTC.

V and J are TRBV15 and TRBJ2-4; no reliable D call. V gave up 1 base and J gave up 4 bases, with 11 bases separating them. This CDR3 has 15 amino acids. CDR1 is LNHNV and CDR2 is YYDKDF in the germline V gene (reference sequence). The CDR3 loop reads CATSRAGDWKNIQYF. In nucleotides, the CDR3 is TGTGCCACCAGCAGAGCCGGAGATTGGAAAAACATTCAGTACTTC.

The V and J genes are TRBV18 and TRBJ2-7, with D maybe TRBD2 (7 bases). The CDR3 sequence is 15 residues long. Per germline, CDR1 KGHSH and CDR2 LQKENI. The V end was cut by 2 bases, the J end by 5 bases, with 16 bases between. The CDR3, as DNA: TGTGCCAGCTCACCAACCCCATGGGGGGGCGACGAGCAGTACTTC. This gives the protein CASSPTPWGGDEQYF.

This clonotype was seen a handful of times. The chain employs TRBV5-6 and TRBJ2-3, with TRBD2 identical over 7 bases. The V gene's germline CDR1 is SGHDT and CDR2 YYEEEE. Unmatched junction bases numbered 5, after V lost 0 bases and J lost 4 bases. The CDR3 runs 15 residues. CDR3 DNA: TGTGCCAGCAGCTTGGTTTCTAGCGGAGCAGATACGCAGTATTTT. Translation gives CASSLVSSGADTQYF.

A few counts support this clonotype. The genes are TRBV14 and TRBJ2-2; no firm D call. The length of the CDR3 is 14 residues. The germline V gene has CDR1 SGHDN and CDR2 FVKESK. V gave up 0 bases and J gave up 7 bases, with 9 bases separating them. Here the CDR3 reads CASSQDIDHGELFF. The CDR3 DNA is TGTGCCAGCAGCCAAGATATTGATCACGGGGAGCTGTTTTTT.

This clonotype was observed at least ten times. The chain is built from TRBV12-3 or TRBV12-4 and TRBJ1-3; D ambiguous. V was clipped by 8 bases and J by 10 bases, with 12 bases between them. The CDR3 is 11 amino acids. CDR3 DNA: TGTGCCAGCGCCTTTAGTCGGACCATATATTTT. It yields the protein CASAFSRTIYF.

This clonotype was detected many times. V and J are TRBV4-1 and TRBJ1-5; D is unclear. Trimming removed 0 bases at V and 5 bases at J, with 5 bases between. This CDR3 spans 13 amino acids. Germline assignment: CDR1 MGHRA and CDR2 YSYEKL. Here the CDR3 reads CASSQDRDQPQHF. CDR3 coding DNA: TGCGCCAGCAGCCAAGATAGGGATCAGCCCCAGCATTTT.